This T cell receptor (beta chain) was obtained from a study of cytomegalovirus exposure and HLA in healthy donors. Comment on this clone: The antigen is undetermined.

PCR amplification relied on 60 Vbeta primers (plus 13 Jbeta primers). TCRdb's copy holds only in-frame clones and misses some; the assay was immunoSEQ multiplex PCR. This listing includes about 88,000 clones. Study-level results: Analysis was carried out at a later point, and it linked a missense DCLRE1C variant to TCR beta V- and J-gene trimming. It was taken for granted in presence/absence analyses that sequencing depth across donors was roughly uniform.

The CDR3 runs to 12 residues. Deletions cut 1 base from V and 3 bases from J, with 4 bases between. CDR1 MNHNS and CDR2 SASEGT come from the germline V gene. The chain is built from TRBV6-1 and TRBJ2-7; D call uncertain. The sequenced sample was PBMCs. This clonotype originated in a girl aged 5-17 years in good health and CMV-seropositive. CDR3: CASSEVFYEQYF. The DNA of the CDR3 is TGTGCCAGCAGTGAAGTATTCTACGAGCAGTACTTC.